This T cell receptor beta chain was identified during a study of OX40 agonist ivuxolimab in advanced cancers. The CDR3 is 15 residues long. CDR1 is SGDLS and CDR2 is YYNGEE in the germline V gene. V dropped 3 bases and J dropped 2; count of bases not matched to a gene: 5. Clones were read by immunoSEQ multiplex PCR, and TCRdb kept only the in-frame ones, dropping some. The profile shows about 94,000 clones, approximately 93% of them singletons. The material sequenced was CD4+ or CD8+ T cells sorted from blood, taken in a trial of the OX40 agonist ivuxolimab. V and J are TRBV9 and TRBJ2-3; 8 nucleotides agree with TRBD2. The sequence was obtained from an adult with an advanced solid tumor such as melanoma, head and neck, liver or kidney cancer. CDR3 DNA sequence: TGTGCCAGCAGCGGAAGCGGGGGATACACAGATACGCAGTATTTT. It encodes CASSGSGGYTDTQYF.